This paragraph reports one TCR beta chain. The antigen remains unidentified. The source of the sample is a study of shared clonotypes between healthy human individuals. About the research overall: Researchers assigned three CD4 naive, three CD4 memory, two CD8 naive and one CD8 memory plate to each donor. General study results and limits: An anticipated effect of sequencing depth on clonotype sharing among donors was recognized.

Generated by immunoSEQ multiplex PCR, the TCRdb table keeps only in-frame clones and is missing some. The table lists around 2,100,000 clones, about 95% of them singletons. Only CD45RO-negative cells positively selected for CCR7 counted as naive CD8 cells, so terminally differentiated effector memory CD45RA+ cells were excluded. The V end lost 4 bases, the J end lost 4 bases, and 14 bases lay between the germline ends. The CDR3 extends over 14 amino acids. The germline CDR1 and CDR2 sequences are SGHDN and FVKESK. The source of this sequence is a man aged 18 to 29 in good health. The chain joins TRBV14 to TRBJ2-7; D possibly corresponds to TRBD1 (6 bases). What was sequenced was naive CD8+ T cells sorted from blood. In DNA, the CDR3 is TGTGCCAGCAGCCCTCTACAGGGTCTATACGAGCAGTACTTC. It specifies CASSPLQGLYEQYF.